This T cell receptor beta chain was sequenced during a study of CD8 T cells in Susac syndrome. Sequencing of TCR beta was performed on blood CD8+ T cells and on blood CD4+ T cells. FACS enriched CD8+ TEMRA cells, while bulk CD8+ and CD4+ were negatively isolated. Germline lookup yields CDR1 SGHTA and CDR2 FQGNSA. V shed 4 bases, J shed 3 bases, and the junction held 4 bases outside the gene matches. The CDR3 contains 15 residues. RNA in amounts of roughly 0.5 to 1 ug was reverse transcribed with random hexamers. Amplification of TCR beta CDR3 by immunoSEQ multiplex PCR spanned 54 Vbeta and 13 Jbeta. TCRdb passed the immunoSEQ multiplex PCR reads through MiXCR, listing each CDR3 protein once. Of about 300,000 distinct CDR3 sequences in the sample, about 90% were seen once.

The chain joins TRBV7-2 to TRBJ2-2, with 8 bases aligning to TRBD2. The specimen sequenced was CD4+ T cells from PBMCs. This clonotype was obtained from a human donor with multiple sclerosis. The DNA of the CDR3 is TGTGCCAGCAGCTCCAGGCGGGGGGACACCGGGGAGCTGTTTTTT. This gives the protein CASSSRRGDTGELFF.